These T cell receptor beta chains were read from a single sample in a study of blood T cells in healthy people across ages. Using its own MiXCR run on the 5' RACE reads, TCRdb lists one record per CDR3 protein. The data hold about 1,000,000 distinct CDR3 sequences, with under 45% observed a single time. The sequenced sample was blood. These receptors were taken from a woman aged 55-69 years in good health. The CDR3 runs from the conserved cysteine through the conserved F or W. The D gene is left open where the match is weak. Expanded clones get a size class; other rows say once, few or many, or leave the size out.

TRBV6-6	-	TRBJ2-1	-	CASSQTSNEQFF	TGTGCCAGCAGTCAAACTAGCAACGAGCAGTTCTTC
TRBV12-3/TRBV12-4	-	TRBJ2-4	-	CASSLAVGVAKNIQYF	TGTGCCAGCAGTTTAGCCGTGGGGGTAGCCAAAAACATTCAGTACTTC
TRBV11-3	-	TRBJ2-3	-	CASSTAGKDTQYF	TGTGCCAGCTCCACTGCGGGCAAAGATACGCAGTATTTT
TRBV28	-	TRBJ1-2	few	CASRAAGTIYGYTF	TGTGCCAGCAGGGCGGCGGGGACGATCTATGGCTACACCTTC
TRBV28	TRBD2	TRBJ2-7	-	CASSFAGLASYEQYF	TGTGCCAGCAGTTTTGCGGGACTAGCGTCCTACGAGCAGTACTTC
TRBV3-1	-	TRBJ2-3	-	CASSQVVGITDTQYF	TGTGCCAGCAGCCAAGTGGTCGGGATCACAGATACGCAGTATTTT
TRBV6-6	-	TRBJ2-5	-	CASSYSARRETQYF	TGTGCCAGCAGTTACTCGGCTAGGAGAGAGACCCAGTACTTC
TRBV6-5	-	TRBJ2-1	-	CASSHGDDNEQFF	TGTGCCAGCAGTCATGGGGATGACAATGAGCAGTTCTTC
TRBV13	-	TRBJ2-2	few	CASSTRLNTGELFF	TGTGCCAGCAGCACGAGACTGAACACCGGGGAGCTGTTTTTT
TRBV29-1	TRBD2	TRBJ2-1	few	CSVEVRGLAGEQFF	TGCAGCGTTGAAGTCCGGGGTCTAGCGGGAGAGCAGTTCTTC
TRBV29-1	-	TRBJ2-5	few	CSVGEGRETQYF	TGCAGCGTGGGGGAAGGGAGGGAGACCCAGTACTTC
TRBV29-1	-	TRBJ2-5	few	CSVDPGQETQYF	TGCAGCGTTGATCCAGGGCAAGAGACCCAGTACTTC
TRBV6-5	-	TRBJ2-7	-	CASSYSLGSSYEQYF	TGTGCCAGCAGTTACTCGCTGGGGAGCTCCTACGAGCAGTACTTC
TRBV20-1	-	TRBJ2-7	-	CSLWGRSYEQYF	TGCAGCCTGTGGGGGCGGTCCTACGAGCAGTACTTC
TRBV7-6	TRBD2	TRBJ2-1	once	CASSLERPRGLVSRNEQFF	TGTGCCAGCAGCTTAGAGAGGCCCCGAGGACTAGTGTCTCGGAATGAGCAGTTCTTC
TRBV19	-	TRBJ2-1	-	CASSRANNEQFF	TGTGCCAGTAGTCGTGCCAACAATGAGCAGTTCTTC
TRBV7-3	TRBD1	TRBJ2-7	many	CASSSRQGGEQYF	TGTGCCAGCAGCTCCCGACAGGGGGGCGAGCAGTACTTC
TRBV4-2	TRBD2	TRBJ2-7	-	CASSQVAGVGGYEQYF	TGTGCCAGCAGCCAAGTAGCGGGAGTGGGGGGTTACGAGCAGTACTTC
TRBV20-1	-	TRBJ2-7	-	CSARAARDYEQYF	TGCAGTGCTAGAGCAGCTAGAGACTACGAGCAGTACTTC
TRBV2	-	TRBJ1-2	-	CASSVDPGTPYGYTF	TGTGCCAGCAGTGTCGATCCCGGGACCCCATATGGCTACACCTTC
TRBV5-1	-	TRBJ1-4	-	CASSRTVAEKLFF	TGCGCCAGCAGTCGGACAGTCGCGGAAAAACTGTTTTTT
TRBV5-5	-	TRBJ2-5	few	CASSLVRGFRETQYF	TGTGCCAGCAGCTTGGTTCGCGGGTTTCGAGAGACCCAGTACTTC
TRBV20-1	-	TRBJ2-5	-	CSARPRPGVETQYF	TGCAGTGCTAGACCGCGGCCTGGGGTAGAGACCCAGTACTTC
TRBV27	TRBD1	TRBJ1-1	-	CASSLGDSTNTEAFF	TGTGCCAGCAGTTTAGGGGACAGCACTAACACTGAAGCTTTCTTT
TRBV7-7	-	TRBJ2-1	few	CASSLTYSGGGRNEQFF	TGTGCCAGCAGCTTAACTTACTCGGGGGGCGGTCGCAATGAGCAGTTCTTC
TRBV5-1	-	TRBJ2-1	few	CASSLAGAETNEQFF	TGCGCCAGCAGCTTGGCGGGGGCTGAAACCAATGAGCAGTTCTTC
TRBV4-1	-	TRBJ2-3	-	CASSLSPGIVTDTQYF	TGCGCCAGCAGCCTCTCCCCTGGGATTGTCACAGATACGCAGTATTTT
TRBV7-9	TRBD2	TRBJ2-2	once	CASRPGTSGTYTGELFF	TGTGCCAGCAGACCCGGGACTAGCGGGACGTACACCGGGGAGCTGTTTTTT
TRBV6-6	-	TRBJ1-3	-	CASSFMAAVGNTIYF	TGTGCCAGCAGTTTCATGGCCGCGGTAGGAAACACCATATATTTT
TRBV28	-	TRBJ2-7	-	CASIRNGVRSEQYF	TGTGCCAGCATCAGAAATGGGGTGAGGTCCGAGCAGTACTTC
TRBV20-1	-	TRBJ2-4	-	CSADGQGLAKNIQYF	TGCAGTGCAGATGGGCAGGGCCTAGCCAAAAACATTCAGTACTTC
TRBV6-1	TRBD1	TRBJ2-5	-	CASRRTGGETQYF	TGTGCCAGCAGGAGGACAGGTGGAGAGACCCAGTACTTC
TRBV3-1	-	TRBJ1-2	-	CASSQDRPNYGYTF	TGTGCCAGCAGCCAAGATCGGCCCAACTATGGCTACACCTTC
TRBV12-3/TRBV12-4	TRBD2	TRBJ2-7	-	CASSPRTSGKLYNEQYF	TGTGCCAGCAGTCCGAGGACTAGCGGGAAACTCTACAATGAGCAGTACTTC
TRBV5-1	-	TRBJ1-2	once	CASSFSGGSWGYTF	TGCGCCAGCAGCTTCTCTGGGGGAAGTTGGGGCTACACCTTC
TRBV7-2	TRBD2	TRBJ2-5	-	CASSWTSGGRETQYF	TGTGCCAGCAGCTGGACTAGCGGGGGGAGGGAGACCCAGTACTTC
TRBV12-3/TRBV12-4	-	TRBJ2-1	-	CASSPTLEEQFF	TGTGCCAGCAGTCCTACCCTGGAGGAGCAGTTCTTC
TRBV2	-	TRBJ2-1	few	CASRGVSRYNEQFF	TGTGCCAGCAGGGGCGTCAGCCGCTACAATGAGCAGTTCTTC
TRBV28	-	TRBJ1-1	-	CASSPTTGGGTEAFF	TGTGCCAGCAGTCCTACCACCGGCGGGGGAACTGAAGCTTTCTTT
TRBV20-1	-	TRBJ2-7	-	CSAGGGGRGVKAYNEQYF	TGCAGTGCTGGGGGTGGGGGGAGAGGCGTAAAGGCCTACAATGAGCAGTACTTC
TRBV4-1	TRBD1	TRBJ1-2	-	CASSQDLWDRDGYTF	TGCGCCAGCAGCCAAGATCTTTGGGACAGGGATGGCTACACCTTC
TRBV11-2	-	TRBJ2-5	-	CASSPRPGFSEQYF	TGTGCCAGCAGCCCTCGCCCGGGGTTCAGTGAGCAGTACTTC
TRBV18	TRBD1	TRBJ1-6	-	CASSEQGNSPLHF	TGTGCCAGCTCGGAACAGGGGAATTCACCCCTCCACTTT
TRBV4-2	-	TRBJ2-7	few	CASSRDEAYEQYF	TGTGCCAGCAGCCGGGACGAAGCCTACGAGCAGTACTTC
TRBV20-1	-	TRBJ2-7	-	CSASRDFSYEQYF	TGCAGTGCTAGTAGGGACTTCTCCTACGAGCAGTACTTC